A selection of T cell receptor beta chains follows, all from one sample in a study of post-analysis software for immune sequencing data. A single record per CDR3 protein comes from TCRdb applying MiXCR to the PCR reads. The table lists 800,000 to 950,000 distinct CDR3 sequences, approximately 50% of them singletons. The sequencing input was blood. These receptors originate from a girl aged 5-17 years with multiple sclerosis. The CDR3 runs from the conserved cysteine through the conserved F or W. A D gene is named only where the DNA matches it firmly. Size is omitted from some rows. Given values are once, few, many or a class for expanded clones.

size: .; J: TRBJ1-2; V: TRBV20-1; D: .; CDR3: CSARVGGAYGYTF; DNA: TGCAGTGCTAGAGTGGGGGGGGCCTATGGCTACACCTTC
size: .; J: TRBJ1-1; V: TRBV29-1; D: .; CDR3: CSGDPGGGTEAFF; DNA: TGCAGCGGGGACCCTGGGGGGGGCACTGAAGCTTTCTTT
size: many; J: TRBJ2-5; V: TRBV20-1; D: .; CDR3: CSARGRGGFQETQYF; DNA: TGCAGTGCAAGGGGGAGGGGTGGTTTTCAAGAGACCCAGTACTTC
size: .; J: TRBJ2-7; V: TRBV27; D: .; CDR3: CASSLFRGEQYF; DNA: TGTGCCAGCAGTTTATTTAGGGGAGAGCAGTACTTC
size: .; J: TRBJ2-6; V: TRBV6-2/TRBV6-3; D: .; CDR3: CAMHPSGANVLTF; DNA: TGTGCCATGCACCCCTCTGGGGCCAACGTCCTGACTTTC
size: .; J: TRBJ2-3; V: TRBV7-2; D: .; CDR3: CASSLSGGTGAITDTQYF; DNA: TGTGCCAGCAGCTTATCGGGGGGGACAGGCGCTATCACAGATACGCAGTATTTT
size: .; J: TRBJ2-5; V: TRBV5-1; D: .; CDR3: CASSLAGAGKQETQYF; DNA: TGCGCCAGCAGCTTGGCGGGGGCGGGGAAGCAAGAGACCCAGTACTTC
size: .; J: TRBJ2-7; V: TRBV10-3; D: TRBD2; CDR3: CAIRTSHTLYEQYF; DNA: TGTGCCATCAGGACTAGCCATACGCTCTACGAGCAGTACTTC
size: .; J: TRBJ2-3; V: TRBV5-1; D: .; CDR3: CASSVRATGNPQYF; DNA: TGCGCCAGCAGCGTCCGGGCGACCGGGAATCCGCAGTATTTT
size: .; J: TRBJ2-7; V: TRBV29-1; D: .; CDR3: CSVDGTKLTYNEQYF; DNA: TGCAGCGTTGACGGTACTAAGCTTACCTACAATGAGCAGTACTTC
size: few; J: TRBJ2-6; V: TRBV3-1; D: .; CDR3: CASSQDFRGTGANVLTF; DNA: TGTGCCAGCAGCCAAGATTTTAGGGGCACTGGGGCCAACGTCCTGACTTTC
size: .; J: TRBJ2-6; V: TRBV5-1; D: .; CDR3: CASSLATTWTATNSGANVLTF; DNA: TGCGCCAGCAGCTTAGCTACCACCTGGACAGCCACGAACTCTGGGGCCAACGTCCTGACTTTC
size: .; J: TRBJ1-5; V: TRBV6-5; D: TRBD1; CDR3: CAISNQGGGLSNQPQHF; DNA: TGTGCCATCAGTAACCAGGGGGGGGGGTTAAGCAATCAGCCCCAGCATTTT
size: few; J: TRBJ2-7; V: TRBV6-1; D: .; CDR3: CASTMGFFYEQYF; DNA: TGTGCCAGCACGATGGGCTTTTTCTACGAGCAGTACTTC
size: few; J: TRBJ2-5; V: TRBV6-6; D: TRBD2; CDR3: CASSYPGSGQETQYF; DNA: TGTGCCAGCAGTTACCCGGGTAGCGGGCAAGAGACCCAGTACTTC
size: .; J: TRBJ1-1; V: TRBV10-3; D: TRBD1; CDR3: CAISGTGTGHTEAFF; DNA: TGTGCCATCAGTGGGACCGGGACAGGGCATACTGAAGCTTTCTTT